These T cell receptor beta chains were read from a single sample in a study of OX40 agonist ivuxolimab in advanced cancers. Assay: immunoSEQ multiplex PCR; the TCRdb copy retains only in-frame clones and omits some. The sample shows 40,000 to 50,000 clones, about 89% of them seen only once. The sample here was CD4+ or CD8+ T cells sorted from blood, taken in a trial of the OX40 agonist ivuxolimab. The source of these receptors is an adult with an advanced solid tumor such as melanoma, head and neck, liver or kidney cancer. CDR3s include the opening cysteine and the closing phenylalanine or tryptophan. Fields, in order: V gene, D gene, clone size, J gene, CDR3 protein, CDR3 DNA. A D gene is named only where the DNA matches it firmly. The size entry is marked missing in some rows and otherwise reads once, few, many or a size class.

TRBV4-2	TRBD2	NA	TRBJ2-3	CASSPRGTSGRAVTSTDTQYF	TGTGCCAGCAGCCCCAGGGGGACTAGCGGGAGGGCCGTCACTAGCACAGATACGCAGTATTTT
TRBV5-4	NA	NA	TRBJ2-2	CASSLVLRGGNTGELFF	TGTGCCAGCAGCTTGGTTTTAAGAGGGGGGAACACCGGGGAGCTGTTTTTT
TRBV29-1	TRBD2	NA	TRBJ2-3	CSSGLAGGTDTQYF	TGCAGCTCGGGACTAGCGGGAGGCACAGATACGCAGTATTTT
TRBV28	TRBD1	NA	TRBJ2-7	CASAFTGGSYEQYF	TGTGCCAGCGCATTTACAGGGGGATCCTACGAGCAGTACTTC
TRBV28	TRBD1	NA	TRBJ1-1	CASSPTGQGATEAFF	TGTGCCAGCAGCCCCACTGGGCAGGGGGCCACTGAAGCTTTCTTT
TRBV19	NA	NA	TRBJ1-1	CASSIRQGLNTEAFF	TGTGCCAGTAGTATCCGTCAGGGTCTGAACACTGAAGCTTTCTTT
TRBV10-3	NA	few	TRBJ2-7	CAISPRGDSYEQYF	TGTGCCATCTCCCCAAGGGGAGACAGCTACGAGCAGTACTTC
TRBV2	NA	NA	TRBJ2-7	CASTERGYAYEQYF	TGTGCCAGCACCGAACGGGGTTATGCCTACGAGCAGTACTTC
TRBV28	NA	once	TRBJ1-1	CASSSSSTGGGRAFF	TGTGCCAGCAGTTCTTCCTCGACAGGCGGCGGGCGAGCTTTCTTT
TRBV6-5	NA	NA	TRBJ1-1	CASSYGAGHDTEAFF	TGTGCCAGCAGTTACGGTGCCGGTCACGACACTGAAGCTTTCTTT
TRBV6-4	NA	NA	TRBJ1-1	CASSDGGRAFF	TGTGCCAGCAGTGACGGGGGGAGGGCTTTCTTT
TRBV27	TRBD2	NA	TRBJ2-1	CASSALAGGHSDNNEQFF	TGTGCCAGCAGTGCCTTAGCGGGGGGCCATTCTGACAACAATGAGCAGTTCTTC
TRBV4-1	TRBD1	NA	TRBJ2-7	CASSQGGTGGSNEQYF	TGCGCCAGCAGCCAAGGGGGAACAGGGGGCTCTAACGAGCAGTACTTC
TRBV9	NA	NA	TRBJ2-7	CASSVMSGNNEQYF	TGTGCCAGCAGCGTAATGTCAGGGAACAACGAGCAGTACTTC
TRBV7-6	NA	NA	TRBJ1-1	CASSLGGPEAFF	TGTGCCAGCAGCTTAGGGGGCCCTGAAGCTTTCTTT
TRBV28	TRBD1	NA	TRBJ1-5	CASSPGQGSRQPQHF	TGTGCCAGCAGTCCGGGACAGGGTTCTCGTCAGCCCCAGCATTTT
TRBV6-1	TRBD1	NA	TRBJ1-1	CASRAGGTEAFF	TGTGCCAGCAGGGCAGGGGGCACTGAAGCTTTCTTT
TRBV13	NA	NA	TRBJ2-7	CASSGRGGGSYEQYF	TGTGCCAGCAGTGGTCGAGGTGGAGGCTCCTACGAGCAGTACTTC
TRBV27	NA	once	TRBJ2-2	CASSPMNTGELFF	TGTGCCAGCAGTCCAATGAACACCGGGGAGCTGTTTTTT
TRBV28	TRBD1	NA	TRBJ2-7	CASSEAHGTGISYEQYF	TGTGCCAGCAGCGAGGCGCACGGGACAGGGATTTCCTACGAGCAGTACTTC
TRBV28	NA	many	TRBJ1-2	CASSVGGPGGPTNYGYTF	TGTGCCAGCAGTGTCGGGGGCCCGGGGGGGCCTACTAACTATGGCTACACCTTC
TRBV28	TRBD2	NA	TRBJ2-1	CASSRETSGVPKNEQFF	TGTGCCAGCAGTCGAGAGACTAGCGGGGTTCCAAAGAATGAGCAGTTCTTC
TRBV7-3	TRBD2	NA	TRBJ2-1	CASSTLGLAKNNEQFF	TGTGCCAGCAGCACATTGGGACTAGCGAAAAACAATGAGCAGTTCTTC
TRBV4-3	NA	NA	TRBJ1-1	CASSQDYEPMNTEAFF	TGCGCCAGCAGCCAAGATTATGAGCCGATGAACACTGAAGCTTTCTTT
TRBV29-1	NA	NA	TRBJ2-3	CSVEESGASTDTQYF	TGCAGCGTTGAAGAAAGCGGAGCTAGCACAGATACGCAGTATTTT
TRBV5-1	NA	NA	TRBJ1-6	CASSLVGLSSYNSPLHF	TGCGCCAGCAGCTTGGTAGGACTGAGCTCCTATAATTCACCCCTCCACTTT
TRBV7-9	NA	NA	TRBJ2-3	CASSLGTPPGTQYF	TGTGCCAGCAGCTTAGGGACCCCCCCCGGTACGCAGTATTTT
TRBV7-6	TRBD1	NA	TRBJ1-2	CASSPRGRDDYGYTF	TGTGCCAGCAGCCCAAGGGGGCGGGATGACTATGGCTACACCTTC
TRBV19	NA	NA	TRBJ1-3	CASSIAGGSGNTIYF	TGTGCCAGTAGTATAGCCGGGGGATCTGGAAACACCATATATTTT
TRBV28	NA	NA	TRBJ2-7	CASSLARTPYEQYF	TGTGCCAGCAGTTTAGCCAGGACCCCCTACGAGCAGTACTTC
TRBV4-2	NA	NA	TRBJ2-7	CASSQDPPRWGRGEQYF	TGTGCCAGCAGCCAAGATCCACCGCGGTGGGGCCGGGGGGAGCAGTACTTC
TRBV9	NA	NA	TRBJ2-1	CASSVAESEQFF	TGTGCCAGCAGCGTAGCTGAGTCTGAGCAGTTCTTC
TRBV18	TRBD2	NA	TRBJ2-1	CASSPTGGPYNEQFF	TGTGCCAGCTCACCGACGGGGGGACCCTACAATGAGCAGTTCTTC
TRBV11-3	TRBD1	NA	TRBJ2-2	CASSWWGQGSGELFF	TGTGCCAGCAGCTGGTGGGGACAGGGTAGCGGGGAGCTGTTTTTT
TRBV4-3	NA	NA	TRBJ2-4	CASSQDQGELAKNIQYF	TGCGCCAGCAGCCAAGATCAAGGGGAACTAGCCAAAAACATTCAGTACTTC
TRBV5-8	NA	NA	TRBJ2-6	CASGANVLTF	TGTGCCTCGGGGGCCAACGTCCTGACTTTC
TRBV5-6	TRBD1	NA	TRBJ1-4	CASSLWLWGQETEKLFF	TGTGCCAGCAGCTTGTGGTTATGGGGACAGGAAACAGAAAAACTGTTTTTT
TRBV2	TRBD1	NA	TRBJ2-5	CASSERGRETQYF	TGTGCCAGCAGTGAAAGGGGGCGAGAGACCCAGTACTTC
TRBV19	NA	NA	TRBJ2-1	CASSHNPQMYNEQFF	TGTGCCAGTAGTCACAATCCCCAGATGTACAATGAGCAGTTCTTC
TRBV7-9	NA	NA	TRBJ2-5	CASSLDLEQETQYF	TGTGCCAGCAGCTTAGATCTCGAACAAGAGACCCAGTACTTC
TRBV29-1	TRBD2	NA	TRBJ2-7	CSVPGTGGSEQYF	TGCAGCGTACCCGGGACGGGGGGATCCGAGCAGTACTTC
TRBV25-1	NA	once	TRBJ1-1	CASSEYGTGFTEAFF	TGTGCCAGCAGTGAATACGGCACAGGGTTCACTGAAGCTTTCTTT
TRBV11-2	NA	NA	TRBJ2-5	CASSLLGHQETQYF	TGTGCCAGCAGCTTATTAGGACACCAAGAGACCCAGTACTTC
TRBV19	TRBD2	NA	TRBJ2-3	CASSSIVGSGVTDTQYF	TGTGCCAGTAGCAGTATAGTCGGGAGCGGGGTCACAGATACGCAGTATTTT
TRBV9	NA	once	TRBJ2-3	CASSVESVTDTQYF	TGTGCCAGCAGCGTAGAATCGGTCACAGATACGCAGTATTTT
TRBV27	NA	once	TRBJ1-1	CASSLSAHTVRTEAFF	TGTGCCAGCAGTTTATCCGCCCACACCGTAAGGACTGAAGCTTTCTTT
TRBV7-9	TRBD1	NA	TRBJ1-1	CASIGTENTEAFF	TGTGCCAGCATTGGGACAGAGAACACTGAAGCTTTCTTT
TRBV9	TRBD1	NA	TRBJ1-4	CASSVGQGGEKLFF	TGTGCCAGCAGCGTGGGACAGGGAGGTGAAAAACTGTTTTTT
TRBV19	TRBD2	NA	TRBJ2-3	CASSETSGRRADTQYF	TGTGCCAGTAGTGAAACTAGCGGGAGGAGGGCAGATACGCAGTATTTT
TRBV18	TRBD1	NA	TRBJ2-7	CASSLTGDMYEQYF	TGTGCCAGCTCGCTTACAGGGGACATGTACGAGCAGTACTTC
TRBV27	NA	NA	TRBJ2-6	CASRSGPGANVLTF	TGTGCCAGCCGTTCGGGCCCTGGGGCCAACGTCCTGACTTTC
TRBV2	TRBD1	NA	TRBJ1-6	CASLGQGYSPLHF	TGTGCCAGTTTGGGACAGGGCTATTCACCCCTCCACTTT
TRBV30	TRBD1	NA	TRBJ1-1	CARRVIVTGDPEAFF	TGTGCCCGGAGGGTAATCGTTACAGGGGACCCTGAAGCTTTCTTT